This T cell receptor (beta chain) was sequenced in a study of T cell responses to AZD1222 COVID-19 vaccine. This CDR3 is built from 16 residues. The germline V gene encodes CDR1 WNHNN and CDR2 SYGVQD (reference sequence). The J segment lost 3 bases and the V segment lost 0 bases, leaving 4 bases of the junction unmatched. This clone has just one count. The antigen is unknown. This table comes from immunoSEQ multiplex PCR, and its TCRdb copy is limited to in-frame clones, with some not included. The sample lists roughly 100,000 clones; around nine tenths were seen once. Whole-study findings and limits: Spike was spanned by vaccine-associated CD4 TCRs, with dominance at 160-218 and 743-854.

The sequencing here drew on peripheral blood, taken on day 0 of AZD1222 vaccination. The origin of this receptor is an adult in good health. J is TRBJ2-3 and V is TRBV10-1; 9 nucleotides line up with TRBD1. CDR3 sequence reads: CASSESTGTGTDTQYF. The CDR3 DNA follows: TGCGCCAGCAGTGAGTCGACCGGGACAGGGACAGATACGCAGTATTTT.